These 26 T cell receptor beta chains were sequenced from one sample in a study of blood T cell repertoires in COVID-19. Sequenced by immunoSEQ multiplex PCR; TCRdb stores in-frame clones only, minus some. The sample carries roughly 170,000 clones, around 80% recorded once. The sample comprised peripheral blood. The receptors were gathered from a human donor in a cohort sampled during active COVID-19.

The rearrangement joins TRBV6-5 to TRBJ1-4; D gene unclear. The V gene's germline CDR1 is MNHEY and CDR2 SVGAGI. The CDR3 has 15 residues. V was trimmed by 7 bases and J by 5 bases, leaving 17 bases between them. CDR3 residues: CASNRGIGRNEKLFF. In DNA, the CDR3 is TGTGCCAGCAACCGCGGGATAGGGCGGAATGAAAAACTGTTTTTT.

V is TRBV5-4 and J is TRBJ2-7, with 12 bases identical to TRBD2. CDR1 and CDR2 (germline): SGHNT, YYREEE (reference sequence). With V trimmed by 5 bases and J by 2 bases, 8 bases remained unmatched. The CDR3 totals 16 residues. This CDR3 reads CASRYGGTSGPYEQYF. In DNA, the CDR3 is TGTGCCAGCAGGTACGGTGGGACTAGCGGGCCCTACGAGCAGTACTTC.

The gene calls are TRBV5-1 and TRBJ2-1; 7 positions agree with TRBD2. The CDR3 spans 16 residues. CDR1 SGHRS and CDR2 YFSETQ come from the germline V gene. With V trimmed by 1 base and J by 5 bases, 9 bases remained unmatched. CDR3 coding DNA: TGCGCCAGCAGCTTGAATCGAGCGGGGCCTAACAATGAGCAGTTCTTC. Protein sequence: CASSLNRAGPNNEQFF.

The chain links TRBV9 to TRBJ1-2; D gene uncertain. Germline-derived CDR1 and CDR2 are SGDLS and YYNGEE. V lost 3 bases and J lost 0, with 15 bases in between. This CDR3 comprises 16 residues. The CDR3 loop reads CASSETGRTSNYGYTF. As DNA, the CDR3 is TGTGCCAGCAGCGAGACCGGACGGACTTCTAACTATGGCTACACCTTC.

This clone was counted between two and nine times. The V gene is TRBV9, the J gene TRBJ2-7, with D unclear. This CDR3 has 15 residues. Looked up from germline, CDR1 is SGDLS and CDR2 is YYNGEE. The V end was cut by 3 bases, the J end by 6 bases, with 19 bases between. CDR3 sequence: CASSGPPSGPTEQYF. The CDR3 DNA follows: TGTGCCAGCAGCGGACCGCCATCGGGTCCTACCGAGCAGTACTTC.

This clone occurred once. The chain joins TRBV5-1 to TRBJ2-1, with D perhaps matching TRBD2 (6 bases). Trimming stripped 0 bases from V and 1 base from J, with 14 bases between. The CDR3 sequence is 17 residues long. Germline V gene sequence: CDR1 SGHRS, CDR2 YFSETQ. The CDR3 DNA follows: TGCGCCAGCAGCTTGGCCCAATGGCGGGGTTCCTACAATGAGCAGTTCTTC. Translated: CASSLAQWRGSYNEQFF.

The chain combines TRBV27 with TRBJ2-1; 11 bases line up with TRBD1. The V gene's germline CDR1 is MNHEY and CDR2 SMNVEV (reference sequence). The CDR3 is made up of 15 amino acids. With V trimmed by 5 bases and J by 8 bases, 8 bases remained unmatched. The CDR3 region is CASSTGTGGFDEQFF. The CDR3 bases are TGTGCCAGCAGTACCGGGACAGGGGGTTTCGATGAGCAGTTCTTC.

The chain employs TRBV7-9 and TRBJ2-3, with 12 bases identical to TRBD2. The CDR3 has 15 residues. Germline V CDR1 and CDR2: SEHNR, FQNEAQ (reference sequence). J lost 3 bases, V lost 4 bases, and 2 bases had no gene match. The CDR3 reads CASSSGTSGTDTQYF. CDR3 in DNA: TGTGCCAGCAGCTCAGGGACTAGCGGGACAGATACGCAGTATTTT.

V is TRBV15 and J is TRBJ1-3, with D maybe TRBD1 (6 bases). In germline, CDR1 is LNHNV, CDR2 YYDKDF (reference sequence). This CDR3 is built from 17 residues. The V and J ends lost 0 bases and 3 bases respectively, with 15 bases between them. CDR3 loop: CATSRDLLGAVGNTIYF. CDR3 sequence (DNA): TGTGCCACCAGCAGAGATCTGTTGGGGGCAGTTGGAAACACCATATATTTT.

The chain employs TRBV2 and TRBJ1-2; perhaps TRBD1 as D (5 bases). With 3 bases removed from V and 2 bases from J, the gap between germline ends came to 7 bases. This CDR3 region has 13 residues. Germline V gene sequence: CDR1 SNHLY, CDR2 FYNNEI. The CDR3 coding sequence is TGTGCCAGCAGTGAGGGGCAGAACTATGGCTACACCTTC. This gives the protein CASSEGQNYGYTF. Full variable domain (remainder filled in from reference TRBV2 and TRBJ1-2): EPEVTQTPSHQVTQMGQEVILRCVPISNHLYFYWYRQILGQKVEFLVSFYNNEISEKSEIFDDQFSVERPDGSNFTLKIRSTKLEDSAMYFCASSEGQNYGYTFGSGTRLTVV.

A single count supports this clone. This chain connects TRBV4-2 to TRBJ2-1; 12 bases are shared with TRBD2. CDR1 and CDR2 (germline): LGHNA, YNFKEQ. V trimming: 0 bases; J trimming: 7 bases; junction bases outside the gene matches: 7. The CDR3 length is 17 residues. Here the CDR3 DNA reads TGTGCCAGCAGCCAAGATCGGCTAGCGGGGGGGCATAATGAGCAGTTCTTC. The encoded protein is CASSQDRLAGGHNEQFF.

The rearrangement joins TRBV18 to TRBJ1-2; D uncertain. The germline gives CDR1 KGHSH, CDR2 LQKENI. This CDR3 has 15 residues. Trimming cost V 3 bases and J 7 bases, with 18 bases left between them. The chain's CDR3 is CASSPGRRARRGYTF. The CDR3 DNA sequence: TGTGCCAGCTCACCCGGGCGGCGGGCCAGACGTGGCTACACCTTC.

This clone was counted only a few times. This chain joins TRBV5-4 and TRBJ1-2; weak D call: TRBD1 (6 bases). With 4 bases removed from V and 0 bases from J, the gap between germline ends came to 13 bases. Germline V gives CDR1 SGHNT, CDR2 YYREEE (reference sequence). The CDR3 consists of 15 residues. Here the CDR3 DNA reads TGTGCCAGCAGCCTACCCCGGACAGCTAACTATGGCTACACCTTC. The encoded protein is CASSLPRTANYGYTF.

As regards this clone: Other DNA sequences in this sample translate to the same CDR3. In nucleotides, the CDR3 is TGCGCCAGCAGCTTGGGTTCAGGCTCCTACAATGAGCAGTTCTTC. Protein: CASSLGSGSYNEQFF. The chain couples TRBV5-1 to TRBJ2-1; no clear D gene. The CDR3 totals 15 residues. V was shortened by 0 bases and J by 0 bases, with 7 bases between the two germline ends. CDR1 and CDR2 (germline): SGHRS, YFSETQ. Using reference TRBV5-1 and TRBJ2-1 for the parts outside the CDR3, the full variable domain is KAGVTQTPRYLIKTRGQQVTLSCSPISGHRSVSWYQQTPGQGLQFLFEYFSETQRNKGNFPGRFSGRQFSNSRSEMNVSTLELGDSALYLCASSLGSGSYNEQFFGPGTRLTVL.

The chain is built from TRBV5-4 and TRBJ2-4; 8 positions match TRBD1. The CDR3 extends over 16 amino acids. V shed 2 bases, J shed 5 bases, and the junction held 9 bases outside the gene matches. The germline gives CDR1 SGHNT, CDR2 YYREEE (reference sequence). The CDR3 region is CASSFLAGTGENIQYF. CDR3 in DNA: TGTGCCAGCAGCTTCCTGGCCGGGACAGGAGAAAACATTCAGTACTTC. Based on the CDR3 plus reference TRBV5-4 and TRBJ2-4, the full variable domain is ETGVTQSPTHLIKTRGQQVTLRCSSQSGHNTVSWYQQALGQGPQFIFQYYREEENGRGNFPPRFSGLQFPNYSSELNVNALELDDSALYLCASSFLAGTGENIQYFGAGTRLSVL.

Concerning this clone: Other DNA sequences from this sample encode an identical CDR3 as well. The gene calls are TRBV9 and TRBJ2-1; 12 bases are a match to TRBD2. Germline CDR1 SGDLS, CDR2 YYNGEE. The trim removed 3 bases at V and 2 bases at J, leaving 0 bases unmatched. This CDR3 comprises 15 residues. In DNA, the CDR3 is TGTGCCAGCAGCGCTAGCGGGGGGGCCTACAATGAGCAGTTCTTC. Protein sequence: CASSASGGAYNEQFF.

The chain employs TRBV30 and TRBJ1-2; possible D gene TRBD1, 5 bases. CDR1 is GTSNPN and CDR2 is SVGIG in the germline V gene (reference sequence). V was clipped by 3 bases and J by 4 bases, with 12 bases between them. This CDR3 is 13 amino acids long. The CDR3 loop reads CAWSADTFYGYTF. CDR3 in DNA: TGTGCCTGGAGCGCGGACACCTTCTATGGCTACACCTTC.

This clone occurred once. The V call is TRBV10-3, the J call TRBJ1-1, with 9 bases lining up with TRBD1. With 6 bases clipped from V and 2 bases from J, the junction kept 10 bases outside the gene matches. The CDR3 is 16 amino acids. Per germline, CDR1 ENHRY and CDR2 SYGVKD. This chain's CDR3 is CAISPGTGKGNTEAFF. The DNA for the CDR3 is TGTGCCATCAGCCCCGGGACAGGGAAGGGCAACACTGAAGCTTTCTTT.

The V gene is TRBV10-2, the J gene TRBJ1-4; 7 positions match TRBD1. V was pared by 8 bases and J by 4 bases, with 10 bases of the junction left unmatched. Germline-derived CDR1 and CDR2 are WSHSY and SAAADI. This CDR3 has 15 amino acids. The CDR3 protein is CASSQMTGSNEKLFF. The CDR3 bases are TGCGCCAGCTCACAGATGACAGGGAGTAATGAAAAACTGTTTTTT.

This chain joins TRBV6-5 and TRBJ2-1; TRBD1 is a possible D gene (6 bases). CDR3 length: 15 residues. The germline V and J ends were trimmed by 6 bases and 5 bases, with 17 bases remaining between them. Germline V gene lookup returns CDR1 MNHEY and CDR2 SVGAGI. CDR3 loop: CASRLQGYYNNEQFF. CDR3 in DNA: TGTGCCAGCAGACTACAGGGCTACTATAACAATGAGCAGTTCTTC.

V is TRBV2 and J is TRBJ1-5; weak D call: TRBD1 (5 bases). The V end lost 4 bases, the J end lost 4 bases, and 14 bases lay between the germline ends. Germline lookup yields CDR1 SNHLY and CDR2 FYNNEI. The CDR3 is 15 residues long. The CDR3 loop reads CASSVQAGGNQPQHF. In DNA, the CDR3 is TGTGCCAGCAGTGTACAGGCCGGGGGGAATCAGCCCCAGCATTTT. The full variable domain, with the rest looked up from reference TRBV2 and TRBJ1-5, is EPEVTQTPSHQVTQMGQEVILRCVPISNHLYFYWYRQILGQKVEFLVSFYNNEISEKSEIFDDQFSVERPDGSNFTLKIRSTKLEDSAMYFCASSVQAGGNQPQHFGDGTRLSIL.

This chain uses TRBV7-6 with TRBJ1-2, with TRBD1 identical over 7 bases. The J segment lost 4 bases and the V segment lost 2 bases, leaving 7 bases of the junction unmatched. CDR3 size: 15 residues. The germline V gene encodes CDR1 SGHVS and CDR2 FNYEAQ. For the CDR3, the DNA is TGTGCCAGCAGCTTATACCCCGCAGGGGGCTATGGCTACACCTTC. Protein product: CASSLYPAGGYGYTF.

The V call is TRBV18, the J call TRBJ2-5; D is perhaps TRBD1 (5 bases). This CDR3 contains 17 residues. CDR1 is KGHSH, CDR2 LQKENI, per germline. Trimming shortened V by 3 bases and J by 5 bases, and 22 bases separated the two germline ends. As DNA, the CDR3 is TGTGCCAGCTCACCGTTCTCCTCCAGGGCCCCTCGCGAGACCCAGTACTTC. This gives the protein CASSPFSSRAPRETQYF.

The V gene is TRBV28, the J gene TRBJ1-6, with D uncertain. The CDR3 spans 15 residues. V lost 2 bases to trimming and J lost 7 bases, with 12 bases between them. Germline V gives CDR1 MDHEN, CDR2 SYDVKM. The CDR3 DNA sequence: TGTGCCAGCAGTTTAATAACCGGGGTAAATTCACCCCTCCACTTT. Translating gives CASSLITGVNSPLHF.

The chain employs TRBV5-1 and TRBJ2-7; 10 bases map to TRBD2. CDR1 SGHRS and CDR2 YFSETQ come from the germline V gene. With 3 bases clipped from V and 3 bases from J, the junction kept 9 bases outside the gene matches. CDR3 length equals 16 residues. The CDR3 DNA reads as TGCGCCAGCAGCTATCAAAGCGGGGGGGCCGTCTACGAGCAGTACTTC. Its protein is CASSYQSGGAVYEQYF. Using reference TRBV5-1 and TRBJ2-7 for the parts outside the CDR3, the full variable domain is KAGVTQTPRYLIKTRGQQVTLSCSPISGHRSVSWYQQTPGQGLQFLFEYFSETQRNKGNFPGRFSGRQFSNSRSEMNVSTLELGDSALYLCASSYQSGGAVYEQYFGPGTRLTVT.

The chain links TRBV13 to TRBJ2-7, with 8 bases that match TRBD2. CDR1 PRHDT and CDR2 FYEKMQ come from the germline V gene (reference sequence). The CDR3 covers 15 residues. V gave up 5 bases and J gave up 0 bases; unmatched junction bases: 6. This CDR3 reads CASSLRRGVSYEQYF. CDR3 bases: TGTGCCAGCAGCCTCCGGCGGGGGGTCTCCTACGAGCAGTACTTC.